This TCR beta chain was sequenced during a study of T-cell reconstitution after alpha-beta-depleted transplantation in children. Findings of the study overall: After transplant, high TCRbeta diversity at day 60 in some patients arose from surviving recipient T cells and thymic progenitors. A year had passed since transplant, and T-cell counts and diversity by then came mostly from newly produced T cells. Reports say that about two months after transplant, the alpha-beta T cells came out of several hundred graft clones that had expanded.

Unique molecular identifiers were incorporated into the prepared TCRbeta library. A single record per CDR3 protein comes from TCRdb applying MiXCR to the PCR reads. This repertoire shows about 870,000 distinct CDR3 sequences, approximately 15% found once; its top ten account for under 6%. On this clonotype: The target antigen is unknown.

The length of the CDR3 is 16 residues. The junction had 9 bases not matched to a gene; V was cut back by 0 bases and J by 3 bases. Germline loops: CDR1 SGHRS, CDR2 YFSETQ. This clonotype originated in a male patient between 5 and 17 years old who had a stem cell transplant for acute lymphoblastic leukemia, so the T cells may come from the graft donor. The chain has TRBV5-1 and TRBJ2-7; 7 bases map to TRBD1. Here the sequenced sample was PBMCs, mostly from graft donor cells, taken 360 days after TCRalphabeta/CD19-depleted stem cell transplant. The CDR3 DNA is TGCGCCAGCAGCTTGGATACAGGGGTAGTATTCTACGAGCAGTACTTC. Translated, it gives CASSLDTGVVFYEQYF.